This T cell receptor (beta chain) was observed in a study of cytomegalovirus exposure and HLA in healthy donors. V was pared by 0 bases and J by 2 bases, with 16 bases between. The CDR3 is made up of 17 amino acids. Looked up from germline, CDR1 is LGHNA and CDR2 is YSLEER. Study-wide points: Prior analysis indicated that the majority of TCR beta V segments exhibited productivity approximately 87% or approximately 30% of the time. Published work reported that the classifier diagnosed cytomegalovirus status with high specificity and sensitivity.

Use of 60 Vbeta and 13 Jbeta primers characterized the PCR. Profiled with immunoSEQ multiplex PCR; TCRdb holds only in-frame clones, not every one. Among about 160,000 clones listed, about 75% were seen once. About this clone: Its cognate antigen is unknown.

Sequencing used PBMCs. This receptor was taken from a woman between 50 and 59 years old in good health and CMV-seropositive. This chain joins TRBV4-3 and TRBJ1-1, with D possibly TRBD1 on 6 matching bases. The CDR3 bases are TGCGCCAGCAGCCAAGATGGGTTTGGACAGTTAAACACTGAAGCTTTCTTT. Translating it yields CASSQDGFGQLNTEAFF.